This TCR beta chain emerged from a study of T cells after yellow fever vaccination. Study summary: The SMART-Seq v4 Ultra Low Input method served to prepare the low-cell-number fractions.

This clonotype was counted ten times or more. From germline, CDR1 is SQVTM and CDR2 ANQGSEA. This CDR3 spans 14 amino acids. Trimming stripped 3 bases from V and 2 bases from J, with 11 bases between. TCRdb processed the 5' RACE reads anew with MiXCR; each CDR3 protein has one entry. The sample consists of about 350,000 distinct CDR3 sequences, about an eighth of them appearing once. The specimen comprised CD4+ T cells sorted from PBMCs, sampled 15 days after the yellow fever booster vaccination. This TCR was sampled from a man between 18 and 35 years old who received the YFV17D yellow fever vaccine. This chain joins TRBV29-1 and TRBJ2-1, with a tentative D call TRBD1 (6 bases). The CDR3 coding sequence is TGCAGCGTTGACAATGGACAGACCTACAATGAGCAGTTCTTC. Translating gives CSVDNGQTYNEQFF.